The sequence of this TCR beta chain was determined in a study of shared clonotypes between healthy human individuals. Profiling relied on immunoSEQ multiplex PCR, and the TCRdb table lists in-frame clones only, not all of them. The table lists over 1.5 million clones, under 99% of them singletons. The source material was naive CD4+ T cells sorted from blood. The subset: CD45RA+ positively selected. The TCR originated in a man aged 25 to 40 in good health.

The CDR3 loop reads CASSTTGVTGELFF. The DNA for the CDR3 is TGTGCCAGCAGCACGACAGGGGTGACCGGGGAGCTGTTTTTT. This chain joins TRBV9 and TRBJ2-2; 8 nucleotides line up with TRBD1. The CDR3 contains 14 residues. Germline lookup yields CDR1 SGDLS and CDR2 YYNGEE. J lost 5 bases, V lost 4 bases, and 4 bases had no gene match.